The 9 T cell receptor beta chains reported below all come from one sample, sequenced in a study of cytomegalovirus exposure and HLA in healthy donors. Primers for the PCR totalled 60 Vbeta and 13 Jbeta. This table comes from immunoSEQ multiplex PCR, and its TCRdb copy is limited to in-frame clones, with some not included. The specimen's table records 200,000 to 250,000 clones. Material: PBMCs. The receptors originated from a woman younger than 45 in good health and CMV-seropositive.

The chain employs TRBV4-1 and TRBJ1-1, with D unclear. Germline values: CDR1 MGHRA, CDR2 YSYEKL. The V end was cut by 4 bases, the J end by 8 bases, with 20 bases between. This CDR3 contains 15 residues. Here the CDR3 DNA reads TGCGCCAGCAGCCCCCGGACGGCTAGCCGGCAAGAAGCTTTCTTT. Translated, it gives CASSPRTASRQEAFF.

This chain uses TRBV7-9 with TRBJ1-6; unclear D gene. CDR1 is SEHNR and CDR2 is FQNEAQ in the germline V gene (reference sequence). Trimming took 1 base from V and 14 from J, leaving 15 bases between them. The CDR3 has 14 residues. CDR3 sequence: CASSLGQAGLTLHF. CDR3 bases: TGTGCCAGCAGCTTAGGCCAGGCAGGCCTTACCCTCCACTTT.

The chain joins TRBV5-1 to TRBJ1-1, with D perhaps matching TRBD1 (6 bases). The CDR3 contains 13 residues. Between the trimmed V and J ends, which lost 3 bases and 10 bases, there was a span of 16 bases. Germline CDR1 and CDR2: SGHRS and YFSETQ. The CDR3 region is CASSSGQPQLAFF. The CDR3 nucleotides are TGCGCCAGCAGCTCTGGACAGCCCCAATTAGCTTTCTTT.

The chain has TRBV4-2 and TRBJ2-7, with TRBD1 matching over 9 bases. The V gene's germline CDR1 is LGHNA and CDR2 YNFKEQ. This CDR3 has 14 residues. J lost 2 bases, V lost 3 bases, and 2 bases had no gene match. This CDR3 reads CASSQGQGAYEQYF. The CDR3 DNA reads TGTGCCAGCAGCCAGGGACAGGGCGCCTACGAGCAGTACTTC.

This rearrangement joins TRBV6-6 to TRBJ2-7, with 10 bases lining up with TRBD1. The CDR3 contains 16 residues. Germline CDR1 and CDR2: MNHNY and SVGAGI (reference sequence). The junction had 5 bases not matched to a gene; V was cut back by 0 bases and J by 3 bases. The CDR3 here is CASSYSGQGLYYEQYF. The CDR3 DNA reads TGTGCCAGCAGTTACTCGGGACAGGGGCTCTACTACGAGCAGTACTTC.

The rearrangement uses TRBV29-1 and TRBJ1-3, with 9 bases matching TRBD1. Losses at the gene ends were 6 bases for V and 0 bases for J; bases not matched to a gene: 9. The CDR3 sequence is 16 residues long. CDR1 is SQVTM, CDR2 ANQGSEA, per germline. CDR3 sequence: CSVGGGQGFSGNTIYF. As DNA, the CDR3 is TGCAGCGTGGGGGGGGGACAGGGCTTCTCTGGAAACACCATATATTTT.

V and J are TRBV2 and TRBJ1-6; TRBD1 matches 7 bases. Looked up from germline, CDR1 is SNHLY and CDR2 is FYNNEI. There are 16 residues in the CDR3. Unmatched junction bases numbered 13, after V lost 8 bases and J lost 6 bases. The CDR3 loop reads CASGRSSRDSNSPLHF. CDR3 nucleotide sequence: TGTGCCAGCGGGCGTTCCTCTCGGGACAGTAATTCACCCCTCCACTTT.

J is TRBJ1-2 and V is TRBV7-9, with 7 bases aligning to TRBD1. V lost 7 bases and J lost 4; bases outside the gene matches: 9. Germline CDR1 and CDR2: SEHNR and FQNEAQ (reference sequence). This CDR3 comprises 14 residues. The CDR3 protein is CASNDRAKSYGYTF. The CDR3 region has the DNA TGTGCCAGCAACGACAGGGCCAAAAGCTATGGCTACACCTTC.

The chain carries TRBV6-5 and TRBJ2-1; D may be TRBD1 (6 bases). The V and J ends lost 0 bases and 3 bases respectively, with 12 bases between them. CDR3 length: 16 amino acids. Germline V gene lookup returns CDR1 MNHEY and CDR2 SVGAGI. The chain's CDR3 is CASSYSVGQVYNEQFF. In DNA, the CDR3 is TGTGCCAGCAGTTACTCGGTGGGACAAGTCTACAATGAGCAGTTCTTC.